This T cell receptor beta chain was recovered during a study of T cell repertoires in cytomegalovirus infection. Study-wide context: The study used recently identified HLA-C-restricted and well-studied HLA-B-restricted CMV epitopes. Findings and caveats of the study: CMV-specific HLA-C-restricted TCR beta clonotypes dominated the ex vivo response.

As concerns this clonotype: Its antigen is not known.

TCRdb called the reads again in MiXCR, with one record for every CDR3 protein. The sample lists a few hundred thousand distinct CDR3 sequences, around 40% seen once, with 40% to 60% in the top ten. The CDR3 sequence is 14 residues long. The junction had 8 bases not matched to a gene; V was cut back by 6 bases and J by 9 bases. This TCR was sampled from a human donor in good health (CMV status not recorded). Some clones in this sample may be carry-over from other donors' samples. The chain combines TRBV12-3 or TRBV12-4 with TRBJ1-6, with 7 bases fitting TRBD1. Sequenced here: cultured PBMCs, sampled from culture after CMV antigen stimulation. The CDR3 DNA reads TGTGCCAGCAGGTGGGGACAGCCGACTTCACCCCTCCACTTT. This gives the protein CASRWGQPTSPLHF.